Below are 24 T cell receptor beta chains sequenced from a single sample in a study of blood T cells in healthy people across ages. The authors ran a second PCR of roughly 6 to 12 cycles using a sample-barcoded 5' primer and a J-beta primer mix. TCRdb passed the 5' RACE reads through MiXCR, listing each CDR3 protein once. The sample has just over 800,000 distinct CDR3 sequences, approximately 67% seen once. What was sequenced was blood. The receptors here all came from a man under 40 in good health.

The rearrangement joins TRBV20-1 to TRBJ2-3; possible D gene TRBD1, 7 bases. This CDR3 is 15 amino acids long. The ends were cut back, 0 bases at V and 3 bases at J, with 13 bases in the middle. From germline, CDR1 is DFQATT and CDR2 SNEGSKA (reference sequence). The CDR3: CSARDNRGGTDTQYF. CDR3 coding DNA: TGCAGTGCTAGAGACAACAGGGGAGGAACAGATACGCAGTATTTT.

This clonotype was seen a handful of times. The rearrangement links TRBV6-6 to TRBJ2-5; no definite D call. Trimming removed 7 bases at V and 5 bases at J, with 14 bases between. This CDR3 is built from 13 residues. Germline CDR1 MNHNY, CDR2 SVGAGI (reference sequence). Here the CDR3 reads CASKIDLWETQYF. CDR3 bases: TGTGCCAGCAAAATAGACCTTTGGGAGACCCAGTACTTC.

The chain links TRBV5-1 to TRBJ2-1, with D unclear. Germline CDR1 reads SGHRS; CDR2 reads YFSETQ. CDR3 length: 16 amino acids. The germline V and J ends were trimmed by 4 bases and 0 bases, with 14 bases remaining between them. CDR3 coding DNA: TGCGCCAGCAGCCCTTGGTCCTCGGGCTCCTACAATGAGCAGTTCTTC. Encoded protein: CASSPWSSGSYNEQFF.

This clonotype has only a few counts. The chain carries TRBV7-3 and TRBJ2-1; 9 positions match TRBD1. The DNA end lines up better with TRBJ2-7; the J call may be wrong. The CDR3 contains 14 residues. Per the germline V gene, CDR1 is SGHTA and CDR2 is FQGTGA. CDR3 nucleotides: TGTGCCAGCAGCCTAGACAGGGGGGTCTACGAGCAGTACTTC. It encodes CASSLDRGVYEQYF.

This rearrangement joins TRBV27 to TRBJ2-1; 7 bases fit TRBD1. The CDR3 is 14 residues long. V lost 2 bases, J lost 4 bases, and 2 bases stayed unmatched. Per germline, CDR1 MNHEY and CDR2 SMNVEV (reference sequence). The CDR3 spells CASSLPDRYNEQFF. In nucleotides, the CDR3 is TGTGCCAGCAGTTTACCGGACAGGTACAATGAGCAGTTCTTC.

The rearrangement uses TRBV20-1 and TRBJ2-3; 9 bases align to TRBD1. The length of the CDR3 is 15 residues. Germline lookup yields CDR1 DFQATT and CDR2 SNEGSKA (reference sequence). The junction had 8 bases not matched to a gene; V was cut back by 4 bases and J by 3 bases. The CDR3 sequence: CSAIHPGQGTDTQYF. The CDR3 DNA is TGCAGTGCTATACATCCCGGACAGGGGACAGATACGCAGTATTTT.

To note about this clonotype: A read error may produce the germline difference seen at one junction end. The rearrangement joins TRBV5-1 to TRBJ2-5, with 10 positions matching TRBD2. TRBJ2-7 explains the end of the DNA better; the J call may be wrong. The germline CDR1 and CDR2 sequences are SGHRS and YFSETQ. There are 14 residues in the CDR3. The DNA for the CDR3 is TGTGCCAGCAGCTCCGGGACTAGCGAGTACGAGCAGTACTTC. Its protein is CASSSGTSEYEQYF.

This clonotype was found once. The genes are TRBV6-2 or TRBV6-3 and TRBJ2-3, with D possibly TRBD2 on 5 matching bases. Trimming cost V 6 bases and J 4 bases, with 14 bases left between them. CDR1 is MNHEY and CDR2 is SVGEGT in the germline V gene. The CDR3 contains 14 residues. This CDR3 reads CASRNTGFADTQYF. The DNA for the CDR3 is TGTGCCAGCAGAAATACGGGGTTCGCAGATACGCAGTATTTT.

This rearrangement joins TRBV6-5 to TRBJ2-1; D is ambiguous. The CDR3 consists of 12 residues. Germline loops: CDR1 MNHEY, CDR2 SVGAGI. V was clipped by 5 bases and J by 10 bases, with 12 bases between them. The CDR3 loop reads CASSRGPSEQFF. In nucleotides, the CDR3 is TGTGCCAGCAGTCGCGGACCGTCGGAGCAGTTCTTC.

This clonotype appeared a few times. The chain couples TRBV28 to TRBJ2-7; possibly TRBD1 or TRBD2 for D (5 bases each). This CDR3 has 14 residues. Germline lookup yields CDR1 MDHEN and CDR2 SYDVKM. Trimming stripped 6 bases from V and 0 bases from J, with 12 bases between. This chain's CDR3 is CASRTAGSSYEQYF. CDR3 DNA sequence: TGTGCCAGCAGAACGGCAGGGAGCTCCTACGAGCAGTACTTC.

CDR3 in amino acids: CASSGSLWDYGYTF. Here the CDR3 DNA reads TGTGCCAGCAGTGGGAGCTTATGGGACTATGGCTACACCTTC. The chain joins TRBV25-1 to TRBJ1-2; D not resolved. Trimming removed 4 bases at V and 3 bases at J, with 12 bases between. The CDR3 totals 14 residues. Germline loops: CDR1 MGHDK, CDR2 SYGVNS.

This clonotype showed up just a few times. The chain uses TRBV27 and TRBJ2-7; D remains unclear. V lost 4 bases and J lost 0, with 7 bases in between. The CDR3 is 13 residues long. The germline CDR1 and CDR2 sequences are MNHEY and SMNVEV (reference sequence). CDR3 sequence (DNA): TGTGCCAGCAGTTCGCCGAACTCCTACGAGCAGTACTTC. As protein: CASSSPNSYEQYF.

The chain links TRBV4-1 to TRBJ1-2, with no clear D. The CDR3 sequence is 14 residues long. Germline values: CDR1 MGHRA, CDR2 YSYEKL. Deletions cut 1 base from V and 6 bases from J, with 12 bases between. In DNA, the CDR3 is TGCGCCAGCAGCCAAGCGGCTCTTCGGGATGGCTACACCTTC. Its translation: CASSQAALRDGYTF.

This sequence joins TRBV20-1 and TRBJ1-6; 7 nucleotides agree with TRBD1. V gave up 0 bases and J gave up 9 bases; unmatched junction bases: 2. Germline V gene lookup returns CDR1 DFQATT and CDR2 SNEGSKA (reference sequence). CDR3 length: 13 amino acids. The CDR3 nucleotides are TGCAGTGCTAGAGATCGACAGGGTTCACCCCTCCACTTT. It encodes CSARDRQGSPLHF.

This chain links TRBV20-1 with TRBJ1-5; no firm D call. Germline-derived CDR1 and CDR2 are DFQATT and SNEGSKA (reference sequence). Trimming pared 2 bases from V and 3 bases from J, leaving 5 bases between. The CDR3 runs 12 residues. The CDR3 region is CSARHPNQPQHF. Written as DNA, the CDR3 is TGCAGTGCTAGACACCCCAATCAGCCCCAGCATTTT.

This rearrangement joins TRBV6-6 to TRBJ2-3; D is perhaps TRBD1 (6 bases). The CDR3 has 17 residues. Germline V gene sequence: CDR1 MNHNY, CDR2 SVGAGI (reference sequence). The V gene lost 10 bases and the J gene lost 3 bases, with 26 bases spanning the gap. CDR3 nucleotides: TGTGCCACCTACCCCGCGGGTCTGGGGGCGTTAACAGATACGCAGTATTTT. Protein product: CATYPAGLGALTDTQYF.

The chain joins TRBV2 to TRBJ2-3, with D unresolved. Germline V gene data show CDR1 as SNHLY and CDR2 as FYNNEI. The CDR3 spans 13 residues. The V gene lost 7 bases and the J gene lost 3 bases, with 11 bases spanning the gap. The CDR3 DNA sequence: TGTGCCAGCACATTAGAGAAAACAGATACGCAGTATTTT. Its translation: CASTLEKTDTQYF.

The sample holds one count of this clonotype. V and J are TRBV20-1 and TRBJ1-5; D gene unclear. The CDR3 is 11 amino acids. Germline CDR1 is DFQATT and CDR2 is SNEGSKA (reference sequence). V lost 6 bases, J lost 11 bases, and 14 bases lay in between. The CDR3 is CSATSLFAQHF. CDR3 coding DNA: TGCAGTGCCACCTCCCTATTTGCCCAGCATTTT.

V is TRBV29-1 and J is TRBJ1-1; a possible D gene is TRBD1 (6 bases). The V gene's germline CDR1 is SQVTM and CDR2 ANQGSEA. Trimming took 5 bases from V and 8 from J, leaving 15 bases between them. The CDR3 contains 12 residues. CDR3 residues: CSVRGTPYEAFF. CDR3 nucleotides: TGCAGCGTTCGCGGGACACCTTACGAAGCTTTCTTT.

The chain joins TRBV25-1 to TRBJ1-2; the D is unclear. This CDR3 contains 13 residues. Trimming took 4 bases from V and 2 from J, leaving 8 bases between them. Germline CDR1 MGHDK, CDR2 SYGVNS. The CDR3 sequence: CASSVGRNYGYTF. As DNA, the CDR3 is TGTGCCAGCAGTGTCGGACGGAACTATGGCTACACCTTC.

The chain has TRBV27 and TRBJ1-6; 10 nucleotides line up with TRBD1. The CDR3 contains 18 residues. The V and J ends lost 8 bases and 17 bases, in that order; junction bases with no gene match: 27. Per the germline V gene, CDR1 is MNHEY and CDR2 is SMNVEV (reference sequence). This CDR3 is CASPQRGPGQGTTTKIHF. The DNA for the CDR3 is TGTGCCAGCCCTCAACGCGGCCCGGGACAGGGGACAACCACGAAAATCCACTTT.

The chain employs TRBV27 and TRBJ1-2, with a weak D call TRBD1 (5 bases). Deletions cut 5 bases from V and 8 bases from J, with 21 bases between. This CDR3 has 15 amino acids. The germline V gene has CDR1 MNHEY and CDR2 SMNVEV (reference sequence). CDR3 nucleotide sequence: TGTGCCAGCAGTAGGAGGACAAGCTTCCGGGGGGGCTACACCTTC. Protein product: CASSRRTSFRGGYTF.

The V and J genes are TRBV12-3 or TRBV12-4 and TRBJ1-2; D is uncertain. CDR3 length: 14 amino acids. V was shortened by 2 bases and J by 8 bases, with 15 bases between the two germline ends. In DNA form, the CDR3 reads TGTGCCAGCAGTTTATACCCAGACAAGCTGGGCTACACCTTC. It translates to CASSLYPDKLGYTF.

The chain recombines TRBV3-1 with TRBJ2-7; D might be TRBD1 (5 bases). V was clipped by 3 bases and J by 1 base, with 10 bases between them. This CDR3 region has 14 residues. In germline, CDR1 is LGHDT, CDR2 YNNKEL (reference sequence). The CDR3 bases are TGTGCCAGCAGCCAGTGGCAGGGTTCCTACGAGCAGTACTTC. As protein: CASSQWQGSYEQYF.